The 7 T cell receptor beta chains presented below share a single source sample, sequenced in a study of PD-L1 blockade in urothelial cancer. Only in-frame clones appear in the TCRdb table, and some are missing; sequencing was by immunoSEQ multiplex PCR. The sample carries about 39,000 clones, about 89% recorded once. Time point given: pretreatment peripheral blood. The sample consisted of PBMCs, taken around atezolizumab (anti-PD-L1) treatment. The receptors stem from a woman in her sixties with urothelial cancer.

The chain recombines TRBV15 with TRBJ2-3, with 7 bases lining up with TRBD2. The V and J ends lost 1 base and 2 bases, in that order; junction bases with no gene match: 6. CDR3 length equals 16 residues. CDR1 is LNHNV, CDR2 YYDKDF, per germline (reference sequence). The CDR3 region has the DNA TGTGCCACCAGCAGAGGTGGGGGGGACTACACAGATACGCAGTATTTT. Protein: CATSRGGGDYTDTQYF.

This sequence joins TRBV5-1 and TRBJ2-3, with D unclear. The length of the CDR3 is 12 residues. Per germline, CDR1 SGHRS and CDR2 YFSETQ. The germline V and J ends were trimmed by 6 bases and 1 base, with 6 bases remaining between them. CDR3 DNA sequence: TGCGCCAGCATGGGCGGCACAGATACGCAGTATTTT. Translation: CASMGGTDTQYF.

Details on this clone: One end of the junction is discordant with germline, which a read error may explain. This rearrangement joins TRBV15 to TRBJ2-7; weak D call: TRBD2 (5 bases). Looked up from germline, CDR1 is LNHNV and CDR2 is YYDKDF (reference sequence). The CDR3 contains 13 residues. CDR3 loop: CASSGGFSYEQYF. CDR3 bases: TGTGCCAGCAGCGGCGGGTTCTCCTACGAGCAGTACTTC.

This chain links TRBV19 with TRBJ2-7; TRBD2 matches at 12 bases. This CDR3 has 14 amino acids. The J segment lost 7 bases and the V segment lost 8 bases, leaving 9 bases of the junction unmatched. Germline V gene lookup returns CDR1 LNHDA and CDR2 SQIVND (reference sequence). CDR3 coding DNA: TGTGCCAGTGTCAGGGCTAGCGGGAGGGGTGAGCAGTACTTC. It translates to CASVRASGRGEQYF.

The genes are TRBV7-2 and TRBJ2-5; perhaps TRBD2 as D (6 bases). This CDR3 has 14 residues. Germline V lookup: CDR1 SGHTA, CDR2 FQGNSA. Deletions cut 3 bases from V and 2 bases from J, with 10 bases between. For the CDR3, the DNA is TGTGCCAGCAGCTTTTATCTAGCGCAAGAGACCCAGTACTTC. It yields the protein CASSFYLAQETQYF.

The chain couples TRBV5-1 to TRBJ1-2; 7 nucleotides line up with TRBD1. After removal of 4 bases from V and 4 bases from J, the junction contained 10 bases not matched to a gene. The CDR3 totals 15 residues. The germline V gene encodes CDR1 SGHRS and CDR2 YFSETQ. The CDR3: CASSLMVGGGYGYTF. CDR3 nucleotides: TGCGCCAGCAGCCTCATGGTAGGGGGCGGCTATGGCTACACCTTC.

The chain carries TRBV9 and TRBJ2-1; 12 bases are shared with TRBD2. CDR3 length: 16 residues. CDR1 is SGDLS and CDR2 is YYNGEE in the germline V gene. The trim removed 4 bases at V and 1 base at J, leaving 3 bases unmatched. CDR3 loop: CASSPTSGSSYNEQFF. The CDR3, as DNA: TGTGCCAGCAGCCCGACTAGCGGGAGTTCCTACAATGAGCAGTTCTTC.